The entry that follows covers one T cell receptor beta chain sequence. Its target is not known. TCRdb re-analysed the 5' RACE reads in MiXCR, keeping a single row per CDR3 protein. The profile shows just over 200,000 distinct CDR3 sequences, roughly 10% of them singletons. This CDR3 has 12 residues. Trimming removed 3 bases at V and 4 bases at J, with 7 bases between. Germline V CDR1 and CDR2: GTSNPN, SVGIG (reference sequence). These data belong to a study of T-cell memory formation after mild COVID-19. Study-level results: Mostly located in CM and EM were contracting CD4+ clones, with contracting CD8+ clones located in EMRA.

The sample comprised PBMCs or a T cell subset sorted from them (not recorded which). This chain joins TRBV30 and TRBJ2-4; tentatively, D is TRBD1 (5 bases). The TCR was taken from a man in his late teens or twenties who had mild COVID-19 (a few samples of this study predate the infection). Cell type and time point are not known. The chain's CDR3 is CAWSQGKNIQYF. The CDR3 region has the DNA TGTGCCTGGAGCCAGGGTAAAAACATTCAGTACTTC. Full variable domain (outside the CDR3, taken from reference TRBV30 and TRBJ2-4): SQTIHQWPATLVQPVGSPLSLECTVEGTSNPNLYWYRQAAGRGLQLLFYSVGIGQISSEVPQNLSASRPQDRQFILSSKKLLLSDSGFYLCAWSQGKNIQYFGAGTRLSVL.